Listed below are T cell receptor beta chains from one sample, sequenced in a study of T cell changes during pregnancy in multiple sclerosis. The protocol was immunoSEQ multiplex PCR, while the TCRdb copy is restricted to in-frame clones and leaves out a portion. The sample lists under 120,000 clones; roughly nine tenths were seen once. The sample in question was peripheral blood, obtained after pregnancy. The source of these receptors is a female donor with multiple sclerosis, enrolled in a pregnancy study. Both conserved end residues are part of each CDR3. D genes are given only for firm matches. Some rows mark clone size as missing; the rest say once, few, many or name a class of expanded clone.

v_call	j_call	clone_size	d_call	cdr3_nt	cdr3_aa
TRBV4-2	TRBJ1-2	few	-	TGTGCCAGCAGCCATAGTGGGGGGAGGAGTGGCTACACCTTC	CASSHSGGRSGYTF
TRBV7-8	TRBJ1-5	once	TRBD1	TGTGCCAGCAGCTTAGTGGCAGGGGGCTCTGTTCAGCCCCAGCATTTT	CASSLVAGGSVQPQHF
TRBV5-5	TRBJ1-6	few	TRBD1	TGTGCCAGCAACCCGGACAGGGGAAATTCACCCCTCCACTTT	CASNPDRGNSPLHF
TRBV18	TRBJ1-2	-	-	TGTGCCAGCTCACCACCGGGTATTGCAGGGTCATATGGCTACACCTTC	CASSPPGIAGSYGYTF
TRBV7-9	TRBJ2-2	-	-	TGTGCCAGCAGGGCAGGAACCGGGGAGCTGTTTTTT	CASRAGTGELFF
TRBV5-1	TRBJ1-4	-	-	TGCGCCAGCAGCCGCCAGGGGCTTAATGAAAAACTGTTTTTT	CASSRQGLNEKLFF
TRBV5-1	TRBJ1-6	-	TRBD1	TGCGCCAGCAGCTATTCCGGACAGGGCCCTTCACCCCTCCACTTT	CASSYSGQGPSPLHF
TRBV19	TRBJ1-6	-	-	TGTGCCAGTAGTCTGGGGTTACCAACAGGGACAAGTTCACCCCTCCACTTT	CASSLGLPTGTSSPLHF
TRBV27	TRBJ2-3	-	TRBD2	TGTGCCAGCAGTTTATCTAGTCCTCAGGCGGGGGGGGATACGCAGTATTTT	CASSLSSPQAGGDTQYF
TRBV9	TRBJ2-7	-	-	TGTGCCAGCAGCGTCGGCGGCGAAAACTACGAGCAGTACTTC	CASSVGGENYEQYF
TRBV5-1	TRBJ2-7	-	-	TGCGCCAGCTCGGGACTGAGGGAACCCTACGAGCAGTACTTC	CASSGLREPYEQYF
TRBV5-8	TRBJ1-1	-	TRBD1	TGTGCCACAGGGGGCAAGATGAACACTGAAGCTTTCTTT	CATGGKMNTEAFF
TRBV5-4	TRBJ1-4	few	-	TGTGCCAGCAGCTTGGTAGGCTCGGAGGCTAATGAAAAACTGTTTTTT	CASSLVGSEANEKLFF
TRBV19	TRBJ2-7	-	-	TGTGCCAGTAGCGGCGAGGGTGTAGACGAGCAGTACTTC	CASSGEGVDEQYF
TRBV7-9	TRBJ1-1	-	-	TGTGCCAGCAGCTTCCCAGGGGAAGGCGAAGCTTTCTTT	CASSFPGEGEAFF
TRBV9	TRBJ2-3	-	TRBD2	TGTGCCAGCAGCGTAGCTAGCGGGGGCCCAAGCACAGATACGCAGTATTTT	CASSVASGGPSTDTQYF
TRBV6-5	TRBJ1-2	-	TRBD1	TGTGCCAGCAGGGACAGGGGGTTTCCCCGCTATGGCTACACCTTC	CASRDRGFPRYGYTF
TRBV23-1	TRBJ1-5	-	-	TGCGCCAGCAGTCAATCGTCCGACAGAGGCAATCAGCCCCAGCATTTT	CASSQSSDRGNQPQHF
TRBV7-9	TRBJ1-2	-	-	TGTGCCAGCAGACCTAGGCGCGCTTCTAACTATGGCTACACCTTC	CASRPRRASNYGYTF
TRBV27	TRBJ1-2	-	-	TGTGCCAGCAGTCTAGGGGGAGGCTACACCTTC	CASSLGGGYTF
TRBV9	TRBJ2-1	-	TRBD2	TGTGCCAGCAGCGTAGAGCCCCTCTTCCGCGGGGGGTACAATGAGCAGTTCTTC	CASSVEPLFRGGYNEQFF
TRBV11-2	TRBJ2-5	-	-	TGTGCCAGCAGCCTCATTAGAGAGACCCAGTACTTC	CASSLIRETQYF